A selection of T cell receptor beta chains follows, all from one sample in a study of blood T cell repertoires in COVID-19. TCRdb keeps only in-frame clones here, not all; method: immunoSEQ multiplex PCR. Of some 98,000 clones listed, about 80% were seen once; the top ten hold approximately 11%. Material: peripheral blood. Receptor source: a man between 65 and 79 years old with active or convalescent COVID-19. The CDR3 runs from the conserved cysteine through the conserved F or W. The D gene is left open where the match is weak. Some rows mark clone size as missing; the rest say once, few, many or name a class of expanded clone.

TRBV7-8	NA	TRBJ1-2	NA	16	TGTGCCAGCAGCCCAAGGGTTGACAGACCGGACTATGGCTACACCTTC	CASSPRVDRPDYGYTF
TRBV5-8	TRBD1	TRBJ1-2	NA	12	TGTGCCAGCACAGACAGGGGTTTCGGCTACACCTTC	CASTDRGFGYTF
TRBV7-3	TRBD1	TRBJ2-1	NA	17	TGTGCCAGCAGCCCGCCTTACGGGACAGGGGTTATCAATGGGCAGTTCTTC	CASSPPYGTGVINGQFF
TRBV4-3	NA	TRBJ1-2	NA	15	TGCGCCAGCAGCCAAGAGCCCGGGGTAAACTATGGCTACACCTTC	CASSQEPGVNYGYTF
TRBV11-2	NA	TRBJ1-5	NA	15	TGTGCCAGCAGCCTAGGGACGGGGAGAAATCAGCCCCAGCATTTT	CASSLGTGRNQPQHF
TRBV18	NA	TRBJ2-2	NA	15	TGTGCCAGCCTCCCCACTCCTCGAGGCACCGGGGAGCTGTTTTTT	CASLPTPRGTGELFF
TRBV6-4	TRBD1	TRBJ2-3	few	15	TGTGCCAGCAGAACCGGGACAGGACCCACAGATACGCAGTATTTT	CASRTGTGPTDTQYF
TRBV6-2/TRBV6-3	NA	TRBJ1-6	NA	15	TGTGCCAGCAGTCCCGACAGCTCCTATAATTCACCCCTCCACTTT	CASSPDSSYNSPLHF
TRBV20-1	NA	TRBJ1-1	NA	13	TGCAGTGCTAGTGAAACAGTCAACACTGAAGCTTTCTTT	CSASETVNTEAFF
TRBV11-2	NA	TRBJ1-1	NA	15	TGTGCCAGCAGCTTAGAGGGGATCGGGGTAACTGAAGCTTTCTTT	CASSLEGIGVTEAFF
TRBV5-6	TRBD1	TRBJ1-1	NA	13	TGTGCCAGCAGCTTGGTGGGACAGTTGAATGCTTTCTTT	CASSLVGQLNAFF